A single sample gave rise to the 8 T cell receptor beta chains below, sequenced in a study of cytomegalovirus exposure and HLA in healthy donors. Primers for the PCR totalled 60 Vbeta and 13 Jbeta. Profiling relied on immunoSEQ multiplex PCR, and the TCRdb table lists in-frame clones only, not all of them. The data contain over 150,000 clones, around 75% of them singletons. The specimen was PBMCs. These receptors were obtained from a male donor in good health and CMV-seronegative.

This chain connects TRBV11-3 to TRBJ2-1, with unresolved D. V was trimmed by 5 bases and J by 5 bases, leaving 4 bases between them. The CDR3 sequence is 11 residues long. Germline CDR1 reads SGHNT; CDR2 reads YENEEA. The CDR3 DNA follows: TGTGCCAGCAGCGTTAACAATGAGCAGTTCTTC. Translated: CASSVNNEQFF.

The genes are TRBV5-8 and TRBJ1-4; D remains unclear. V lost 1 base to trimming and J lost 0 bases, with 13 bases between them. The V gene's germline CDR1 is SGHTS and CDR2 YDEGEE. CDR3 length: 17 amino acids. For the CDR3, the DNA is TGTGCCAGCAGCTTGTCCCTCGGGAGTACAACTAATGAAAAACTGTTTTTT. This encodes CASSLSLGSTTNEKLFF. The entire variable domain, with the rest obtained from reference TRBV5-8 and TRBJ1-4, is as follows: EAGVTQSPTHLIKTRGQQATLRCSPISGHTSVYWYQQALGLGLQFLLWYDEGEERNRGNFPPRFSGRQFPNYSSELNVNALELEDSALYLCASSLSLGSTTNEKLFFGSGTQLSVL.

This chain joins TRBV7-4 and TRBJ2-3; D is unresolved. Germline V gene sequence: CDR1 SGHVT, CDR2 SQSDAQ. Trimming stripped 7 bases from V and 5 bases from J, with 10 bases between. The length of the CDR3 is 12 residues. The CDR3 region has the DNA TGTGCCAGCATCACGCTAGGAGATACGCAGTATTTT. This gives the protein CASITLGDTQYF.

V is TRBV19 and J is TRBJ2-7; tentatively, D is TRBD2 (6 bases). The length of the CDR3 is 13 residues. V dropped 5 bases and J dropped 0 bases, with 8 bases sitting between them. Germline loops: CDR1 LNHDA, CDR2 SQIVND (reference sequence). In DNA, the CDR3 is TGTGCCAGTAGTGCGGGGACCTCCTACGAGCAGTACTTC. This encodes CASSAGTSYEQYF.

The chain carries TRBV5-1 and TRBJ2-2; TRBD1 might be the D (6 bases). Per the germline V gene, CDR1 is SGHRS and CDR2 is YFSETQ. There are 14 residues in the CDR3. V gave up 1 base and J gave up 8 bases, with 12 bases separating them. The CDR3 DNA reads TGCGCCAGCAGCTTGAGACCAGGGGAGGGGGAGCTGTTTTTT. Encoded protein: CASSLRPGEGELFF. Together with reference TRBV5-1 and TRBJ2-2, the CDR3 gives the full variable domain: KAGVTQTPRYLIKTRGQQVTLSCSPISGHRSVSWYQQTPGQGLQFLFEYFSETQRNKGNFPGRFSGRQFSNSRSEMNVSTLELGDSALYLCASSLRPGEGELFFGEGSRLTVL.

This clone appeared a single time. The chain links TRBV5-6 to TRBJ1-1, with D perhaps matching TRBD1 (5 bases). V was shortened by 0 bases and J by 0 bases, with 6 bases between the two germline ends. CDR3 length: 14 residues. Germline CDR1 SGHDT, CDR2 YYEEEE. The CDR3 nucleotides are TGTGCCAGCAGCTTGGGGGGCTTGAACACTGAAGCTTTCTTT. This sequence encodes CASSLGGLNTEAFF.

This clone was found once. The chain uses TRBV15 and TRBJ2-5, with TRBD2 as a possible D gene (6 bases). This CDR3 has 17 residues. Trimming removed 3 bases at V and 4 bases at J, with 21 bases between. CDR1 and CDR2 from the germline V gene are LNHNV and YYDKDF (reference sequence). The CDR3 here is CATSRDGPGTGRETQYF. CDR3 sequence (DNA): TGTGCCACCAGCAGGGATGGACCCGGGACTGGTAGAGAGACCCAGTACTTC.

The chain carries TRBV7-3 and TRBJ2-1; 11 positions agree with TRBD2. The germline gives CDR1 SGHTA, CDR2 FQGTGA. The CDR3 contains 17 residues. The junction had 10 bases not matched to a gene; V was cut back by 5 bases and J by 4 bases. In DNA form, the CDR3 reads TGTGCCAGCAGCCGCACCTTAATAGCGGGAGGGTACAATGAGCAGTTCTTC. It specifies CASSRTLIAGGYNEQFF.